This T cell receptor beta chain was captured by sequencing in a study of shared clonotypes between healthy human individuals. Sorted-subset replicate PCRs used 200 ng DNA, some 30,000 T cell genomes. This table comes from immunoSEQ multiplex PCR, and its TCRdb copy is limited to in-frame clones, with some not included. The sample yields 2.3 million or so clones, roughly 93% seen once. The V gene end was trimmed by 5 bases and the J gene end by 4 bases; junction bases not matched to a gene: 8. Germline CDR1 and CDR2: PRHDT and FYEKMQ (reference sequence). The CDR3 totals 15 residues. Sequenced input: naive CD4+ T cells from PBMCs. The subset is: CD45RA+ positively selected. This sequence was found in a man aged 18-30 years in good health. Some clones in this sample may be carry-over from other donors' samples. The chain carries TRBV13 and TRBJ1-1; 9 bases line up with TRBD1. This chain's CDR3 is CASSPRTGVLTEAFF. For the CDR3, the DNA is TGTGCCAGCAGCCCAAGGACAGGGGTGCTCACTGAAGCTTTCTTT. The whole variable domain, filled in from reference TRBV13 and TRBJ1-1, reads AAGVIQSPRHLIKEKRETATLKCYPIPRHDTVYWYQQGPGQDPQFLISFYEKMQSDKGSIPDRFSAQQFSDYHSELNMSSLELGDSALYFCASSPRTGVLTEAFFGQGTRLTVV.